This entry lists 16 T cell receptor beta chains sequenced from one sample in a study of T cells in Graves' hyperthyroidism and ophthalmopathy. RNA transcripts yielded amplified TCR beta CDR3 regions. An initial round of RT-PCR targeting the TCR CDR3 relied on the HTBI primer set. TCRdb used MiXCR to reprocess the multiplex PCR reads, holding one entry per CDR3 protein. This sample has under 400,000 distinct CDR3 sequences, with about a sixth found just once. The specimen sequenced was blood. The receptors were sampled from a woman aged 40-49 years with Graves' ophthalmopathy.

This clonotype was seen many times. This CDR3 is CASREDGQPQHF. The CDR3 DNA reads TGTGCCAGCAGGGAGGATGGACAGCCCCAGCATTTT. V is TRBV7-9 and J is TRBJ1-5, with D hard to call. Trimming removed 6 bases from V and 7 bases from J, with 10 bases in between. The CDR3 sequence is 12 residues long. Germline V CDR1 and CDR2: SEHNR, FQNEAQ (reference sequence).

A remark on this clonotype: The junction and the germline gene differ at one end; a read error may be behind it. The V call is TRBV10-2, the J call TRBJ1-1, with 10 bases fitting TRBD1. Per the germline V gene, CDR1 is WSHSY and CDR2 is SAAADI. The CDR3 length is 13 residues. The CDR3 DNA is TGCACCAGCAGCGACAGGGGGCACACTGAAGCTTTCTTT. This sequence encodes CTSSDRGHTEAFF.

This clonotype was detected many times. The chain links TRBV30 to TRBJ2-7, with 11 bases matching TRBD1. Unmatched junction bases numbered 7, after V lost 3 bases and J lost 6 bases. Germline-derived CDR1 and CDR2 are GTSNPN and SVGIG (reference sequence). This CDR3 has 14 residues. CDR3 sequence reads: CAWSQGQGVSEQYF. The CDR3 DNA reads as TGTGCCTGGAGCCAGGGACAGGGGGTTAGCGAGCAGTACTTC.

The chain joins TRBV7-9 to TRBJ1-3, with D unclear. From germline, CDR1 is SEHNR and CDR2 FQNEAQ (reference sequence). Trimming removed 1 base from V and 4 bases from J, with 11 bases in between. The CDR3 runs to 15 residues. For the CDR3, the DNA is TGTGCCAGCAGCTTAGGGGCTGATGGCGGAAACACCATATATTTT. It codes for CASSLGADGGNTIYF.

For this clonotype: A much more abundant neighbour one base away suggests this may be a read error. The chain uses TRBV6-5 and TRBJ2-7; maybe TRBD1 (6 bases). Looked up from germline, CDR1 is MNHEY and CDR2 is SVGAGI. CDR3 length: 17 residues. Trimming stripped 2 bases from V and 1 base from J, with 18 bases between. The CDR3 nucleotides are TGTGCCAGCAGTTACGGTGAGACAGGCTTATATTCCTACGAGCAGTACTTC. Its protein is CASSYGETGLYSYEQYF.

V is TRBV6-1 and J is TRBJ1-2; 8 bases are a match to TRBD1. This CDR3 is 13 amino acids long. V was clipped by 8 bases and J by 7 bases; unmatched bases: 9. The V gene's germline CDR1 is MNHNS and CDR2 SASEGT. The CDR3 sequence is CASSDRGVSGYTF. The CDR3 nucleotides read TGTGCCAGCTCCGACAGGGGAGTTAGTGGCTACACCTTC.

On this clonotype itself: A single base separates this from a much larger clone, so it may be a read error. The chain links TRBV6-2 or TRBV6-3 to TRBJ1-1, with 11 bases lining up with TRBD1. Germline V gene sequence: CDR1 MNHEY, CDR2 SVGEGT. The V gene end was trimmed by 6 bases and the J gene end by 0 bases; junction bases not matched to a gene: 12. The CDR3 has 18 amino acids. The CDR3 is CASRVGRDRGSMNTEAFF. CDR3 DNA: TGTGCCAGCAGGGTGGGACGGGACAGGGGGTCGATGAACACTGAAGCTTTCTTT.

This clonotype was detected ten times or more. The chain links TRBV5-1 to TRBJ2-5; TRBD2 aligns across 11 bases. The germline V gene encodes CDR1 SGHRS and CDR2 YFSETQ. V was clipped by 3 bases and J by 2 bases; unmatched bases: 3. The CDR3 covers 15 residues. CDR3 loop: CASSSSGRSQETQYF. The CDR3 bases are TGCGCCAGCAGCTCTAGCGGGAGGAGTCAAGAGACCCAGTACTTC. Variable domain in full (rest from reference TRBV5-1 and TRBJ2-5): KAGVTQTPRYLIKTRGQQVTLSCSPISGHRSVSWYQQTPGQGLQFLFEYFSETQRNKGNFPGRFSGRQFSNSRSEMNVSTLELGDSALYLCASSSSGRSQETQYFGPGTRLLVL.

The table lists this clonotype with many counts. The gene calls are TRBV5-1 and TRBJ1-2, with D maybe TRBD1 (5 bases). Germline V lookup: CDR1 SGHRS, CDR2 YFSETQ. The CDR3 spans 12 residues. The V end lost 0 bases, the J end lost 7 bases, and 7 bases lay between the germline ends. Here the CDR3 reads CASSLVGGGYTF. DNA for the CDR3: TGCGCCAGCAGCTTGGTTGGGGGTGGCTACACCTTC.

At least ten counts were recorded for this clonotype. The rearrangement links TRBV29-1 to TRBJ2-5; D is tentatively TRBD1 or TRBD2 (5 bases each). Looked up from germline, CDR1 is SQVTM and CDR2 is ANQGSEA. The CDR3 contains 12 residues. V lost 5 bases, J lost 7 bases, and 14 bases lay in between. The CDR3 spells CSVTGTPWTQYF. DNA for the CDR3: TGCAGCGTTACCGGGACCCCATGGACCCAGTACTTC. The variable domain in full, with the rest retrieved from reference TRBV29-1 and TRBJ2-5, is SAVISQKPSRDICQRGTSLTIQCQVDSQVTMMFWYRQQPGQSLTLIATANQGSEATYESGFVIDKFPISRPNLTFSTLTVSNMSPEDSSIYLCSVTGTPWTQYFGPGTRLLVL.

This clonotype came up a few times. The V and J genes are TRBV4-1 and TRBJ2-2; 12 bases match TRBD2. The V and J ends lost 3 bases and 5 bases, in that order; junction bases with no gene match: 1. CDR3 length: 15 amino acids. Looked up from germline, CDR1 is MGHRA and CDR2 is YSYEKL. The CDR3 nucleotides are TGCGCCAGCAGCCATCTAGCGGGAGGGACCGGGGAGCTGTTTTTT. This sequence encodes CASSHLAGGTGELFF.

This clonotype came up many times. The genes are TRBV5-1 and TRBJ2-2; 15 bases align to TRBD2. V lost 4 bases, J lost 4 bases, and 5 bases stayed unmatched. CDR1 is SGHRS, CDR2 YFSETQ, per germline. This CDR3 has 17 residues. In nucleotides, the CDR3 is TGCGCCAGCAGCCCGGGACTAGCGGGAGGTTCCACCGGGGAGCTGTTTTTT. Residues: CASSPGLAGGSTGELFF.

This clonotype was seen repeatedly, ten times or more. The V gene is TRBV12-3 or TRBV12-4, the J gene TRBJ2-2, with D hard to call. The ends were cut back, 7 bases at V and 4 bases at J, with 10 bases in the middle. This CDR3 is built from 13 residues. The CDR3: CASIQVGTGELFF. The CDR3, as DNA: TGTGCCAGCATCCAGGTTGGCACCGGGGAGCTGTTTTTT.

This clonotype was recorded many times. The CDR3 sequence is CAISESRTSGIETQYF. The CDR3 coding sequence is TGTGCCATCAGTGAGTCTAGGACTAGCGGGATTGAGACCCAGTACTTC. The chain has TRBV10-3 and TRBJ2-5, with TRBD2 matching 12 bases. Per germline, CDR1 ENHRY and CDR2 SYGVKD. Trimming at V came to 0 bases and at J to 5 bases, leaving 4 bases not matched to a gene. This CDR3 has 16 amino acids.

This clonotype has at least ten counts. The chain links TRBV2 to TRBJ2-2; D tentatively fits TRBD1 or TRBD2 (5 bases each). Germline CDR1 and CDR2: SNHLY and FYNNEI. The CDR3 totals 15 residues. Trimming took 4 bases from V and 9 from J, leaving 18 bases between them. The CDR3 is CASSVGTGPIRELFF. Written as DNA, the CDR3 is TGTGCCAGCAGTGTGGGAACGGGACCGATCCGGGAGCTGTTTTTT.

The V gene is TRBV28, the J gene TRBJ1-2, with a weak D call TRBD1 (6 bases). This CDR3 region has 15 residues. Trimming shortened V by 4 bases and J by 8 bases, and 20 bases separated the two germline ends. CDR1 is MDHEN, CDR2 SYDVKM, per germline. CDR3 sequence (DNA): TGTGCCAGCAGTTCGCCGGGACAAAAGCTCGGGGGCTACACCTTC. Translating gives CASSSPGQKLGGYTF.